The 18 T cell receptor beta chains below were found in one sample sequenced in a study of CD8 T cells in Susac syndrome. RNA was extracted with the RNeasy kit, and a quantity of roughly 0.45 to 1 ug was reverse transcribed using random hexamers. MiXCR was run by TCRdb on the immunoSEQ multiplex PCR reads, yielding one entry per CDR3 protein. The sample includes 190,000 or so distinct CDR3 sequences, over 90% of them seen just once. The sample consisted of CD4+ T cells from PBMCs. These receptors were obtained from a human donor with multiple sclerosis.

CDR3 DNA sequence: TGTGCCAGCAGTGTGCCTCCGGGACGGGCCGACTACACCTTC. This gives the protein CASSVPPGRADYTF. The chain links TRBV12-3 or TRBV12-4 to TRBJ1-2, with a weak D call TRBD1 (5 bases). The CDR3 covers 14 residues. V was clipped by 5 bases and J by 10 bases, with 20 bases between them.

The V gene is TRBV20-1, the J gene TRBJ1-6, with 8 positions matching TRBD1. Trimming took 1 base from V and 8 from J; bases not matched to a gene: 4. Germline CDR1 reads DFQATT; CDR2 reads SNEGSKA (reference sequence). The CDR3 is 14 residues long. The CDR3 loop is CSARATTGDSPLHF. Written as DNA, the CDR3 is TGCAGTGCTAGAGCGACGACAGGGGATTCACCCCTCCACTTT.

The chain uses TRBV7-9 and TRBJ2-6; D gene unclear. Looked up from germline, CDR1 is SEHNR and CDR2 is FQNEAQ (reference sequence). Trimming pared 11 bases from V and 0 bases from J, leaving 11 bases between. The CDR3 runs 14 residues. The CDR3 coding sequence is TGTGCCCTCAGAGCCGCCTCTGGGGCCAACGTCCTGACTTTC. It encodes CALRAASGANVLTF.

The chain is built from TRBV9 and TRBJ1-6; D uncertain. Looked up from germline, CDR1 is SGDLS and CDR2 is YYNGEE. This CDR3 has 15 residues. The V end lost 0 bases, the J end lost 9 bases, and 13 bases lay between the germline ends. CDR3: CASSVDGQRVSPLHF. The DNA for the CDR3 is TGTGCCAGCAGCGTAGATGGCCAGAGGGTTTCACCCCTCCACTTT.

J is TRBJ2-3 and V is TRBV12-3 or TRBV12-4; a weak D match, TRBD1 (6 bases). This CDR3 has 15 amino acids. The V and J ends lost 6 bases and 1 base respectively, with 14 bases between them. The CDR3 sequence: CASSPQGRGTDTQYF. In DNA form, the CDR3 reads TGTGCCAGCAGCCCACAGGGTCGGGGCACAGATACGCAGTATTTT.

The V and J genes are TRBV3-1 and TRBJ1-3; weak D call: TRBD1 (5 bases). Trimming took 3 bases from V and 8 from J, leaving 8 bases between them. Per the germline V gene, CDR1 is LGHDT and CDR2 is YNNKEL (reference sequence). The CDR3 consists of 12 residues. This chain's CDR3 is CASSQRGYTIYF. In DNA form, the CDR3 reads TGTGCCAGCAGCCAGAGGGGTTACACCATATATTTT.

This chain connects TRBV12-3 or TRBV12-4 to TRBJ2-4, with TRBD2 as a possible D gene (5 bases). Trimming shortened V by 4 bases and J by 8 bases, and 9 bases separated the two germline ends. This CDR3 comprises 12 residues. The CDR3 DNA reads TGTGCCAGCAGTTATTACGGGGACATTCAGTACTTC. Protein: CASSYYGDIQYF.

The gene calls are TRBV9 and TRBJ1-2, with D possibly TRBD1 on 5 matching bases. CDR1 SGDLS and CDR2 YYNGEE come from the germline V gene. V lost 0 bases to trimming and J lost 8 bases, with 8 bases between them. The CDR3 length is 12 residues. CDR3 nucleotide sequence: TGTGCCAGCAGCGTAGGTAGGGGCGGCTACACCTTC. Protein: CASSVGRGGYTF.

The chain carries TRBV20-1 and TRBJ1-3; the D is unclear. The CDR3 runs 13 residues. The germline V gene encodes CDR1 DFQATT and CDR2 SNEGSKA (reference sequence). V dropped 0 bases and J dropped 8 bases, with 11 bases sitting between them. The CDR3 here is CSAREPLRDTIYF. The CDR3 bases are TGCAGTGCTAGAGAGCCCCTGCGGGACACCATATATTTT.

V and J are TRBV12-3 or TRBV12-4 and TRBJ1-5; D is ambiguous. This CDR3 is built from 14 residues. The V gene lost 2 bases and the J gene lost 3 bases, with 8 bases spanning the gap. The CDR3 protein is CASSLKGDNQPQHF. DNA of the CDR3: TGTGCCAGCAGTTTAAAGGGAGACAATCAGCCCCAGCATTTT.

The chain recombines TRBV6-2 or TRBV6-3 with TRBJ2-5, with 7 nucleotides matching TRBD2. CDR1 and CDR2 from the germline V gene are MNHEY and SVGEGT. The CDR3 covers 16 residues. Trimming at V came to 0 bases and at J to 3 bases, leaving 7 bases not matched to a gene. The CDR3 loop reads CASSYSRSGAKETQYF. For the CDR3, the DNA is TGTGCCAGCAGTTACTCGAGGAGCGGGGCAAAAGAGACCCAGTACTTC.

The CDR3 DNA sequence: TGTGCCATCAGTGATCGACCCGCCGTGGACATTCAGTACTTC. Protein: CAISDRPAVDIQYF. This sequence joins TRBV10-3 and TRBJ2-4, with unresolved D. The germline V and J ends were trimmed by 3 bases and 8 bases, with 14 bases remaining between them. Germline V gene data show CDR1 as ENHRY and CDR2 as SYGVKD. The CDR3 sequence is 14 residues long.

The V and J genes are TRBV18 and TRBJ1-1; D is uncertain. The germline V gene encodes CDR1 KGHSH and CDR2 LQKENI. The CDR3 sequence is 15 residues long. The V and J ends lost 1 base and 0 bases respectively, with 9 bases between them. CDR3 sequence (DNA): TGTGCCAGCTCACCACTGGAGGATGTGAACACTGAAGCTTTCTTT. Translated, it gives CASSPLEDVNTEAFF.

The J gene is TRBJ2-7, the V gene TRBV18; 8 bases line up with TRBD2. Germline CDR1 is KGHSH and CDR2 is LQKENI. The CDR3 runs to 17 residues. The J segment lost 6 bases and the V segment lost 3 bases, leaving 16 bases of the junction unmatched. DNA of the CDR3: TGTGCCAGCTCACCCCCAGCGGGAGCGGCGAGACGGGGCGAGCAGTACTTC. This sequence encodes CASSPPAGAARRGEQYF. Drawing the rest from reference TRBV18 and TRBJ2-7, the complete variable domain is NAGVMQNPRHLVRRRGQEARLRCSPMKGHSHVYWYRQLPEEGLKFMVYLQKENIIDESGMPKERFSAEFPKEGPSILRIQQVVRGDSAAYFCASSPPAGAARRGEQYFGPGTRLTVT.

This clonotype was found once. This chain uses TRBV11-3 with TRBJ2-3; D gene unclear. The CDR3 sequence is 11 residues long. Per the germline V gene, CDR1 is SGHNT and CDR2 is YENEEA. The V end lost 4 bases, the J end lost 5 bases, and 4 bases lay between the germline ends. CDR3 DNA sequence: TGTGCCAGCAGCTGGGAAGATACGCAGTATTTT. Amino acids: CASSWEDTQYF.

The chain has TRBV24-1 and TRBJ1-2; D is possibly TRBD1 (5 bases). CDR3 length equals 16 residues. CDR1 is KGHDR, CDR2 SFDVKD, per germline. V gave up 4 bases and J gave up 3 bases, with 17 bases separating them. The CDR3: CATSDQGRDGDYGYTF. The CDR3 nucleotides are TGTGCCACCAGTGACCAAGGCAGGGACGGCGACTATGGCTACACCTTC.

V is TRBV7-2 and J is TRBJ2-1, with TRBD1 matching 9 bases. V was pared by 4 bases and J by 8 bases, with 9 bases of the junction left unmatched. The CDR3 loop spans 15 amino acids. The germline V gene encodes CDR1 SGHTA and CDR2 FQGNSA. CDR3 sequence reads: CASSSPDRGGHEQFF. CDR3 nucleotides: TGTGCCAGCAGCTCCCCGGACAGGGGAGGCCATGAGCAGTTCTTC. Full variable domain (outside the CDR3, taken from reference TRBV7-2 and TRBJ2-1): GAGVSQSPSNKVTEKGKDVELRCDPISGHTALYWYRQSLGQGLEFLIYFQGNSAPDKSGLPSDRFSAERTGGSVSTLTIQRTQQEDSAVYLCASSSPDRGGHEQFFGPGTRLTVL.

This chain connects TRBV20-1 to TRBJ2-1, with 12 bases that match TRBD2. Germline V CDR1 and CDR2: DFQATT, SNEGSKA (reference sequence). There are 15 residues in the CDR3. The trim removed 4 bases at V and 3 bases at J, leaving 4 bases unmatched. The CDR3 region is CSATKLAGGYNEQFF. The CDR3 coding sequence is TGCAGTGCTACTAAACTAGCGGGGGGCTACAATGAGCAGTTCTTC.